This paragraph reports one T cell receptor (beta chain). The sample comes from a study of T-cell memory formation after mild COVID-19. Whole-study context: Largely, TCR clusters stayed within a single donor.

MiXCR was run by TCRdb on the 5' RACE reads, yielding one entry per CDR3 protein. Seen here are 85,000 to 130,000 distinct CDR3 sequences, 9.5% to 15% observed once, and the top ten hold about 27%. Germline values: CDR1 KGHDR, CDR2 SFDVKD. V was shortened by 4 bases and J by 6 bases, with 12 bases between the two germline ends. The CDR3 contains 14 residues. This clonotype originated in an adult woman who had mild COVID-19 (a few samples of this study predate the infection). Cell type and time point are not known. The sequencing sample was made of PBMCs or a T cell subset sorted from them (not recorded which). V gene TRBV24-1 combines with J gene TRBJ2-1; TRBD2 is a possible D gene (6 bases). Here the CDR3 reads CATSEGSGFNEQFF. The CDR3 region has the DNA TGTGCCACCAGTGAAGGTAGCGGTTTCAATGAGCAGTTCTTC.